This entry concerns a single T cell receptor (beta chain). Its specificity is not known. Some clones are missing from TCRdb's copy, which holds only in-frame ones; the method was immunoSEQ multiplex PCR. The sample includes 1,400,000 or so clones, 97% to 99% of them seen just once. V was clipped by 5 bases and J by 5 bases, with 22 bases between them. This CDR3 has 18 amino acids. Per germline, CDR1 SGHTA and CDR2 FQGNSA. The donor population consisted of healthy HIV-negative adults with no recent acute infections or vaccinations. This entry comes from a study of shared clonotypes between healthy human individuals. Study-wide results and limits: Rarefaction showed sorted-subset sequencing was incomplete despite large depth. A small donor pool kept down the genetic and exposure-history diversity that was represented.

The gene calls are TRBV7-2 and TRBJ2-6; D is uncertain. Sequencing was done on a sample of naive CD4+ T cells sorted from blood. As for subset: CD45RA+ positively selected. The receptor's source is a young man in good health. CDR3 DNA: TGTGCCAGCAGCCGAATACTGAGACGACAAAGTCGGGCCAACGTCCTGACTTTC. Its protein is CASSRILRRQSRANVLTF.